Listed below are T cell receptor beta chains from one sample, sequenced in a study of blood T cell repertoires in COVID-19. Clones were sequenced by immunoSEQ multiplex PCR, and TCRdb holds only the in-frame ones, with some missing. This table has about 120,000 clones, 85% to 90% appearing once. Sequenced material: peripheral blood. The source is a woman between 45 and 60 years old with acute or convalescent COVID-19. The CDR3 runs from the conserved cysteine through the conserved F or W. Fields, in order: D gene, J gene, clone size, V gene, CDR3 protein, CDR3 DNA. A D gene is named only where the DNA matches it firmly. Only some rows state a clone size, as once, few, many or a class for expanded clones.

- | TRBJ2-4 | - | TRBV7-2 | CASSQPTGAKNIQYF | TGTGCCAGCAGCCAGCCGACCGGGGCCAAAAACATTCAGTACTTC
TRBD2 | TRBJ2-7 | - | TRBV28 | CASRGGPPYEQYF | TGTGCCAGCAGGGGAGGGCCGCCCTACGAGCAGTACTTC
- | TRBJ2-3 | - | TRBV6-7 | CAIVQGVGTDTQYF | TGTGCCATCGTACAGGGAGTTGGCACAGATACGCAGTATTTT
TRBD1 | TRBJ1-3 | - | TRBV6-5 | CASNAGQSSGNTIYF | TGTGCCAGCAACGCGGGACAGTCATCTGGAAACACCATATATTTT
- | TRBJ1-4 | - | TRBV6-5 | CASRKGSILNEKLFF | TGTGCCAGCAGGAAGGGGTCCATCCTGAATGAAAAACTGTTTTTT
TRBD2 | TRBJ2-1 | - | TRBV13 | CASSLASGSVNEQFF | TGTGCCAGCAGCTTAGCGAGCGGGAGTGTGAATGAGCAGTTCTTC
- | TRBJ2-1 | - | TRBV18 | CASSPRSHSSYNEQFF | TGTGCCAGCTCACCACGGAGTCATAGCTCCTACAATGAGCAGTTCTTC
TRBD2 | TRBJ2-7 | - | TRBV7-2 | CASSATSGLSYEQYF | TGTGCCAGCAGCGCTACTAGCGGCCTATCCTACGAGCAGTACTTC
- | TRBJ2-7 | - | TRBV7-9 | CASSSDPASVQYF | TGTGCCAGCAGCTCTGACCCCGCTAGCGTGCAGTACTTC
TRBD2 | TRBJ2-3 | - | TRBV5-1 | CASALAGGADTQYF | TGCGCCAGCGCCCTAGCGGGAGGGGCAGATACGCAGTATTTT
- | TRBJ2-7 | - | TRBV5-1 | CASSITGSYEQYF | TGCGCCAGCAGCATCACAGGGTCCTACGAGCAGTACTTC
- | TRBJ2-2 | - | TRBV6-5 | CASSYSWDSNTGELFF | TGTGCCAGCAGTTACTCTTGGGACTCTAACACCGGGGAGCTGTTTTTT
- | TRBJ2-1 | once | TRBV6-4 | CASSRAGDNEQFF | TGTGCCAGCAGTCGGGCCGGGGACAATGAGCAGTTCTTC
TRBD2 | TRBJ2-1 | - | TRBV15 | CATYSGRRNNEQFF | TGTGCCACGTATAGCGGGAGGAGGAACAATGAGCAGTTCTTC
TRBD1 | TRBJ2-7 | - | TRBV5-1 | CASSSRTGSHEQYF | TGCGCCAGCAGCTCCAGGACAGGGTCCCACGAGCAGTACTTC
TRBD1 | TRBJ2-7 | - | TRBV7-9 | CASSVPGQGAGEQYF | TGTGCCAGCAGCGTACCGGGACAGGGGGCAGGTGAGCAGTACTTC
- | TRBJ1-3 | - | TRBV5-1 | CASSLGPLTVSGNTIYF | TGCGCCAGCAGCTTGGGCCCCCTCACGGTCTCTGGAAACACCATATATTTT
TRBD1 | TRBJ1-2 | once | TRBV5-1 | CASRWDSGYTF | TGCGCCAGCAGGTGGGACAGCGGCTACACCTTC
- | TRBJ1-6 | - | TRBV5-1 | CASSLAQGHPYNSPLHF | TGCGCCAGCAGCTTGGCCCAGGGGCACCCCTATAATTCACCCCTCCACTTT
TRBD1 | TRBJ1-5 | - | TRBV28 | CASREPGQGAKPQHF | TGTGCCAGCAGAGAACCGGGACAGGGAGCGAAGCCCCAGCATTTT
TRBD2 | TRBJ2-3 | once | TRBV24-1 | CATSDFVGGPAGTQYF | TGTGCCACCAGTGATTTTGTGGGAGGGCCCGCGGGTACGCAGTATTTT
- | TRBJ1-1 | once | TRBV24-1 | CATSDSDIIRGTEAFF | TGTGCCACCAGTGATTCGGACATAATAAGGGGAACTGAAGCTTTCTTT
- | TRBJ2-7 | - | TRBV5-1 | CASSFNYEQYF | TGCGCCAGCAGTTTCAACTACGAGCAGTACTTC
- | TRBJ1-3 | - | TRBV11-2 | CASSSPRGGAIGNTIYF | TGTGCCAGCAGCTCCCCGAGGGGGGGGGCAATCGGAAACACCATATATTTT
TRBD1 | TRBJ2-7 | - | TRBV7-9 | CASSLHRGRSLGYEQYF | TGTGCCAGCAGCCTCCACAGGGGGCGCAGCCTTGGGTACGAGCAGTACTTC
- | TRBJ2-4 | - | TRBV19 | CASMTTTSGKNIQYF | TGTGCCAGTATGACCACGACTTCGGGCAAAAACATTCAGTACTTC
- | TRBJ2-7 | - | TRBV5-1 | CASSLKGTQTYEQYF | TGCGCCAGCAGCCTGAAGGGGACACAGACCTACGAGCAGTACTTC
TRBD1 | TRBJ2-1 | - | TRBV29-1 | CSVGWRGQGSYNEQFF | TGCAGCGTTGGTTGGCGGGGACAGGGCTCCTACAATGAGCAGTTCTTC
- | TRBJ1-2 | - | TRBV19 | CASTQGFYGYTF | TGTGCCAGTACCCAGGGATTCTATGGCTACACCTTC
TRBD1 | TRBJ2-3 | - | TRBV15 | CATSRDRGPDTQYF | TGTGCCACCAGCAGAGATAGGGGGCCAGATACGCAGTATTTT
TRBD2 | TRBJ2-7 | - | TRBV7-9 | CASSSGTYEQYF | TGTGCCAGCAGTAGCGGGACTTACGAGCAGTACTTC
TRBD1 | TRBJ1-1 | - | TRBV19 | CASSSGQGGLNTEAFF | TGTGCCAGTAGCTCGGGACAGGGGGGGCTGAACACTGAAGCTTTCTTT
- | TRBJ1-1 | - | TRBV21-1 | CASSKEEGGTEAFF | TGTGCCAGCAGCAAAGAGGAAGGGGGCACTGAAGCTTTCTTT
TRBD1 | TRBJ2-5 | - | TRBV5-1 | CASRRDSEETQYF | TGCGCCAGCAGGAGGGACAGCGAAGAGACCCAGTACTTC
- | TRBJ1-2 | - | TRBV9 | CASSGDFNYGYTF | TGTGCCAGCAGCGGTGACTTTAACTATGGCTACACCTTC
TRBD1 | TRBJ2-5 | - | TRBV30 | CASGQGKVLGETQYF | TGTGCCTCTGGACAGGGGAAGGTACTGGGGGAGACCCAGTACTTC
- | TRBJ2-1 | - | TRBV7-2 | CASRPGGSGYNEQFF | TGTGCCAGCAGGCCTGGAGGTAGCGGCTACAATGAGCAGTTCTTC
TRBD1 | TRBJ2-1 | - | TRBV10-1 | CASSKGQGPRSYNEQFF | TGCGCCAGCAGCAAAGGACAGGGGCCGAGATCCTACAATGAGCAGTTCTTC
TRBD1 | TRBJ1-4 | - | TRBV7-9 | CASSPTGTGIEKLFF | TGTGCCAGCAGCCCAACCGGGACAGGGATTGAAAAACTGTTTTTT
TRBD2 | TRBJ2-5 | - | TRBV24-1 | CATSDLTSGRGETQYF | TGTGCCACCAGTGATTTGACTAGCGGGAGGGGAGAGACCCAGTACTTC
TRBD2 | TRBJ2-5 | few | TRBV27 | CASRFRGSYETQYF | TGTGCCAGCCGTTTTCGCGGGAGCTACGAGACCCAGTACTTC
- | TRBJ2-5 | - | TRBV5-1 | CASSPNILGETQYF | TGCGCCAGCAGCCCGAATATACTAGGGGAGACCCAGTACTTC
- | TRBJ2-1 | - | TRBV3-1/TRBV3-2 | CASSRVSGMQFF | TGTGCCAGCAGCCGCGTGTCCGGGATGCAGTTCTTC